The 13 T cell receptor beta chains below all came from one sample that was sequenced in a study of cytotoxic CD8 clonotypes in ibrutinib-treated CLL. Method: immunoSEQ multiplex PCR; TCRdb's copy keeps in-frame clones and lacks some. The profile shows about 45,000 clones, approximately 65% of them singletons. Here the sequenced sample was PBMCs, taken after 24 months of ibrutinib treatment. All receptors come from a human donor with chronic lymphocytic leukemia.

The J gene is TRBJ1-5, the V gene TRBV30; D gene ambiguous. This CDR3 has 14 amino acids. Trimming removed 4 bases from V and 3 bases from J, with 13 bases in between. Germline V gene lookup returns CDR1 GTSNPN and CDR2 SVGIG (reference sequence). CDR3 bases: TGTGCCTGGAACCTAGACACCATCAATCAGCCCCAGCATTTT. Translated, it gives CAWNLDTINQPQHF.

The CDR3 region is CASSTGGAYNEQFF. The CDR3 bases are TGTGCCAGCAGCACCGGGGGGGCCTACAATGAGCAGTTCTTC. The V call is TRBV7-3, the J call TRBJ2-1, with TRBD2 matching 8 bases. Losses at the gene ends were 5 bases for V and 2 bases for J; bases not matched to a gene: 2. This CDR3 comprises 14 residues. The V gene's germline CDR1 is SGHTA and CDR2 FQGTGA.

About this clone itself: A much larger clone lies one base from this, so it may be a read error. V and J are TRBV2 and TRBJ2-7; 9 bases are a match to TRBD1. The V gene end was trimmed by 5 bases and the J gene end by 7 bases; junction bases not matched to a gene: 3. The V gene's germline CDR1 is SNHLY and CDR2 FYNNEI. CDR3 size: 12 residues. As DNA, the CDR3 is TGTGCCAGCAGTTCCGGGACAGGGGAGCAGTACTTC. This gives the protein CASSSGTGEQYF.

This clone is a singleton in its sample. The gene calls are TRBV6-1 and TRBJ2-5; tentative D call: TRBD1 (5 bases). This CDR3 is 13 amino acids long. CDR1 and CDR2 (germline): MNHNS, SASEGT. With 5 bases removed from V and 1 base from J, the gap between germline ends came to 8 bases. The CDR3 DNA follows: TGTGCCAGCAGTCCGACAGTCCAAGAGACCCAGTACTTC. It is translated as CASSPTVQETQYF.

The V gene is TRBV15, the J gene TRBJ2-1; a weak D match, TRBD2 (5 bases). CDR3 size: 20 residues. Germline loops: CDR1 LNHNV, CDR2 YYDKDF (reference sequence). Trimming left V 0 bases short and J 9 bases short, with 30 bases between. The CDR3 sequence is CATSRDRLGKSTSRGSEQFF. CDR3 bases: TGTGCCACCAGCAGAGATCGCCTCGGTAAGAGTACTAGTAGAGGGAGTGAGCAGTTCTTC.

This clone was picked up one time. The rearrangement joins TRBV2 to TRBJ1-4, with a possible D match to TRBD1 (6 bases). The ends were cut back, 5 bases at V and 3 bases at J, with 10 bases in the middle. CDR1 and CDR2 (germline): SNHLY, FYNNEI. The CDR3 is 14 amino acids. CDR3 in amino acids: CASSFRGSNEKLFF. The CDR3 DNA follows: TGTGCCAGCAGTTTCAGGGGATCTAATGAAAAACTGTTTTTT. Variable domain in full (rest from reference TRBV2 and TRBJ1-4): EPEVTQTPSHQVTQMGQEVILRCVPISNHLYFYWYRQILGQKVEFLVSFYNNEISEKSEIFDDQFSVERPDGSNFTLKIRSTKLEDSAMYFCASSFRGSNEKLFFGSGTQLSVL.

The rearrangement uses TRBV5-8 and TRBJ2-5; D is uncertain. CDR3 length equals 14 residues. The ends were cut back, 5 bases at V and 5 bases at J, with 16 bases in the middle. In germline, CDR1 is SGHTS, CDR2 YDEGEE. The CDR3 loop reads CASSSKGRRETQYF. DNA of the CDR3: TGTGCCAGCAGTTCCAAGGGCCGAAGGGAGACCCAGTACTTC.

The CDR3 spells CAWSSGRELFF. As DNA, the CDR3 is TGTGCCTGGAGTTCGGGGCGGGAGCTGTTTTTT. The V call is TRBV30, the J call TRBJ2-2; D possibly matches TRBD1 or TRBD2 (5 bases each). Trimming pared 2 bases from V and 9 bases from J, leaving 7 bases between. CDR3 length equals 11 residues. The germline V gene has CDR1 GTSNPN and CDR2 SVGIG (reference sequence).

The rearrangement joins TRBV4-2 to TRBJ2-6; a weak D match, TRBD2 (6 bases). CDR1 and CDR2 from the germline V gene are LGHNA and YNFKEQ. V lost 0 bases, J lost 2 bases, and 23 bases lay in between. This CDR3 is built from 21 residues. The CDR3 coding sequence is TGTGCCAGCAGCCAAGATCCTGGAGGACTATGGGTCCTCCCTGGGGCCAACGTCCTGACTTTC. It is translated as CASSQDPGGLWVLPGANVLTF.

A few counts support this clone. The chain joins TRBV5-1 to TRBJ1-1; TRBD1 agrees at 9 bases. Losses at the gene ends were 3 bases for V and 2 bases for J; bases not matched to a gene: 11. CDR1 is SGHRS, CDR2 YFSETQ, per germline. The CDR3 covers 17 residues. CDR3 residues: CASSSRPGTGSNTEAFF. In nucleotides, the CDR3 is TGCGCCAGCAGCTCCCGTCCCGGGACAGGGAGTAACACTGAAGCTTTCTTT.

This clone was observed once. The chain is built from TRBV30 and TRBJ1-2; D uncertain. The CDR3 totals 11 residues. Between the trimmed V and J ends, which lost 4 bases and 8 bases, there was a span of 11 bases. Germline V lookup: CDR1 GTSNPN, CDR2 SVGIG (reference sequence). CDR3 nucleotide sequence: TGTGCCTGGAACCCAGGCTTCGGCTACACCTTC. This sequence encodes CAWNPGFGYTF.

The chain joins TRBV10-3 to TRBJ2-1; 8 nucleotides agree with TRBD1. The germline V gene encodes CDR1 ENHRY and CDR2 SYGVKD. The CDR3 covers 13 residues. With 8 bases clipped from V and 8 bases from J, the junction kept 8 bases outside the gene matches. CDR3 DNA sequence: TGTGCCATCGGCCGGACAGGGAATGATGAGCAGTTCTTC. Amino acid sequence: CAIGRTGNDEQFF.

This clone occurred a few times. The gene calls are TRBV29-1 and TRBJ2-5; possible D gene TRBD2, 5 bases. Germline CDR1 and CDR2: SQVTM and ANQGSEA. The CDR3 covers 11 residues. The CDR3 here is CSTTGKETQYF. In DNA, the CDR3 is TGCAGTACGACGGGGAAAGAGACCCAGTACTTC.